The 31 T cell receptor beta chains reported below all come from one sample, sequenced in a study of glioma-infiltrating T cells. Amplification of TCR alpha and beta CDR3 regions from RNA used iRepertoire nested multiplex PCR. TCRdb reprocessed the multiplex PCR reads with MiXCR, giving one entry per CDR3 protein. The data show 300,000 to 450,000 distinct CDR3 sequences, with about two fifths seen just once and around 11% held by the top ten. The sequencing input was glioma tissue, nonneoplastic brain tissue, or PBMCs (not recorded which). The receptors shown here come from a human donor with low-grade glioma or glioblastoma, undergoing nonglioma brain surgery, or in good health (not recorded which).

The chain recombines TRBV5-1 with TRBJ1-5; 7 nucleotides align to TRBD1. CDR1 and CDR2 from the germline V gene are SGHRS and YFSETQ. This CDR3 is 16 amino acids long. V gave up 4 bases and J gave up 3 bases; unmatched junction bases: 10. This chain's CDR3 is CASSGARDRDNQPQHF. CDR3 DNA: TGCGCCAGCAGCGGGGCACGGGACAGAGACAATCAGCCCCAGCATTTT. Full variable domain (missing parts from reference TRBV5-1 and TRBJ1-5): KAGVTQTPRYLIKTRGQQVTLSCSPISGHRSVSWYQQTPGQGLQFLFEYFSETQRNKGNFPGRFSGRQFSNSRSEMNVSTLELGDSALYLCASSGARDRDNQPQHFGDGTRLSIL.

As to this clonotype: A much larger clone differs by one base, so this may be a read error. This chain joins TRBV24-1 and TRBJ1-3, with 7 bases fitting TRBD1. With 6 bases clipped from V and 4 bases from J, the junction kept 8 bases outside the gene matches. The CDR3 has 15 amino acids. Looked up from germline, CDR1 is KGHDR and CDR2 is SFDVKD. The CDR3 DNA reads TGTGCCACCAGTCCTAGAGAGGGGGCCGGAAACACCATATATTTT. This codes for CATSPREGAGNTIYF.

This clonotype came up a few times. The chain combines TRBV5-1 with TRBJ2-1; D uncertain. CDR3 size: 12 residues. Trimming took 6 bases from V and 10 from J, leaving 14 bases between them. Germline assignment: CDR1 SGHRS and CDR2 YFSETQ. CDR3 in DNA: TGCGCCAGCACCGCTGGGTTCGGAGAGCAGTTCTTC. This codes for CASTAGFGEQFF.

The genes are TRBV20-1 and TRBJ1-2; D is possibly TRBD1 (6 bases). Germline loops: CDR1 DFQATT, CDR2 SNEGSKA (reference sequence). The V and J ends lost 1 base and 3 bases respectively, with 18 bases between them. The CDR3 covers 16 residues. The CDR3 DNA is TGCAGTGCTAGAGCGGGAATAAGGGACAAGGACTATGGCTACACCTTC. Amino acids: CSARAGIRDKDYGYTF.

In its sample, this clonotype was seen once. A single base separates this from a much larger clone, so it may be a read error. The chain employs TRBV28 and TRBJ1-4; 7 nucleotides line up with TRBD1. Germline CDR1 MDHEN, CDR2 SYDVKM. This CDR3 contains 14 residues. Here the CDR3 DNA reads TGTACCAGCAGACTCGACAGGGTGTCTGAAAAACTGTTTTTT. Its protein is CTSRLDRVSEKLFF.

Regarding this clonotype: A much more abundant neighbour one base away suggests this may be a read error. This chain uses TRBV28 with TRBJ1-5; D perhaps matches TRBD1 (6 bases). V gave up 7 bases and J gave up 5 bases, with 21 bases separating them. Per germline, CDR1 MDHEN and CDR2 SYDVKM. The CDR3 sequence is 16 residues long. The CDR3 here is CASNRNRVGSDQPQHF. CDR3 DNA sequence: TGTGCCAGCAACAGGAACAGGGTGGGGAGCGATCAGCCCCAGCATTTT.

Turning to this clonotype: A much bigger clone sits one base away, suggesting this may be a read error. This chain uses TRBV27 with TRBJ1-1; 7 positions agree with TRBD1. The CDR3 loop spans 14 amino acids. Germline loops: CDR1 MNHEY, CDR2 SMNVEV (reference sequence). The CDR3 nucleotides are TGTGCCAGCAGTGTGACAGGGTTGAACACTGAAGCTTTGTTT. This codes for CASSVTGLNTEALF.

To note about this clonotype: Just one base apart from a much larger clone, this may be a read error. This chain uses TRBV7-2 with TRBJ1-1, with no clear D. CDR3 size: 13 residues. V was cut by 5 bases and J by 4 bases, with 11 bases left in between. Looked up from germline, CDR1 is SGHTA and CDR2 is FQGNSA. The CDR3, as DNA: TGTGCCAGCAGCCATGGAGCGGGCACTGAAGCTTTCTTT. Translated, it gives CASSHGAGTEAFF. Supplemented by reference TRBV7-2 and TRBJ1-1, the full variable domain reads GAGVSQSPSNKVTEKGKDVELRCDPISGHTALYWYRQSLGQGLEFLIYFQGNSAPDKSGLPSDRFSAERTGGSVSTLTIQRTQQEDSAVYLCASSHGAGTEAFFGQGTRLTVV.

This clonotype was seen ten or more times. The chain links TRBV6-2 or TRBV6-3 to TRBJ2-1; the match to TRBD2 covers 10 bases. The CDR3 consists of 16 residues. V was clipped by 2 bases and J by 5 bases; unmatched bases: 6. In germline, CDR1 is MNHEY, CDR2 SVGEGT. The CDR3, as DNA: TGTGCCAGCAGTTACATCACGGGACTAGCGCACAATGAGCAGTTCTTC. It encodes CASSYITGLAHNEQFF.

This chain joins TRBV24-1 and TRBJ1-2; D perhaps matches TRBD1 (5 bases). Per the germline V gene, CDR1 is KGHDR and CDR2 is SFDVKD. Trimming took off 4 bases at V and 4 bases at J, with 12 bases between the two ends. The CDR3 has 14 amino acids. This CDR3 reads CATSEGRTLYGYTF. CDR3 DNA: TGTGCCACCAGTGAGGGCCGGACACTCTATGGCTACACCTTC.

Only a few counts were recorded for this clonotype. The genes are TRBV4-1 and TRBJ2-7, with D possibly being TRBD2 (5 bases). Germline V gene data show CDR1 as MGHRA and CDR2 as YSYEKL. Trimming pared 0 bases from V and 4 bases from J, leaving 10 bases between. The CDR3 extends over 14 amino acids. The DNA of the CDR3 is TGCGCCAGCAGCCAAGATTTGAGGGCGTACGAGCAGTACTTC. It encodes CASSQDLRAYEQYF.

This chain links TRBV5-1 with TRBJ1-2; D is possibly TRBD1 (6 bases). Trimming took 2 bases from V and 5 from J, leaving 13 bases between them. Germline V CDR1 and CDR2: SGHRS, YFSETQ. This CDR3 is 14 amino acids long. CDR3 sequence: CASSLDRSPYGYTF. The CDR3 DNA reads as TGCGCCAGCAGCTTAGACAGGTCTCCTTATGGCTACACCTTC.

The chain carries TRBV19 and TRBJ2-7; tentatively, D is TRBD2 (6 bases). The CDR3 extends over 15 amino acids. Trimming left V 3 bases short and J 2 bases short, with 14 bases between. Germline CDR1 and CDR2: LNHDA and SQIVND (reference sequence). CDR3 sequence reads: CASSIFGGETYEQYF. The CDR3 DNA follows: TGTGCCAGTAGTATTTTCGGGGGTGAAACCTACGAGCAGTACTTC.

This clonotype showed up many times. The J gene is TRBJ2-7, the V gene TRBV27; TRBD2 agrees at 10 bases. The germline gives CDR1 MNHEY, CDR2 SMNVEV (reference sequence). The CDR3 totals 14 residues. Germline trimming cut 6 bases from V and 7 bases from J; bases unmatched to any gene: 9. The DNA for the CDR3 is TGTGCCAGCAGCACCAGCGGGAGGGTGGGGGAGCAGTACTTC. Translated: CASSTSGRVGEQYF.

With respect to this clonotype: This sequence may be a read error, since a much larger clone differs from it by one base. The rearrangement links TRBV28 to TRBJ1-5, with 7 bases aligning to TRBD1. Per the germline V gene, CDR1 is MDHEN and CDR2 is SYDVKM. After removal of 8 bases from V and 4 bases from J, the junction contained 8 bases not matched to a gene. The CDR3 totals 14 residues. The CDR3 loop reads CASGRGQLNQPQHF. CDR3 bases: TGTGCCAGCGGTCGGGGACAGCTTAATCAGCCCCAGCATTTT. Full variable domain (remainder filled in from reference TRBV28 and TRBJ1-5): DVKVTQSSRYLVKRTGEKVFLECVQDMDHENMFWYRQDPGLGLRLIYFSYDVKMKEKGDIPEGYSVSREKKERFSLILESASTNQTSMYLCASGRGQLNQPQHFGDGTRLSIL.

The rearrangement uses TRBV19 and TRBJ2-5; 9 nucleotides agree with TRBD1. The CDR3 is 16 amino acids. CDR1 is LNHDA and CDR2 is SQIVND in the germline V gene (reference sequence). Unmatched junction bases numbered 9, after V lost 4 bases and J lost 3 bases. The CDR3, as DNA: TGTGCCAGTAGTACCCCACAGGGGGCGCGGGAAGAGACCCAGTACTTC. The encoded protein is CASSTPQGAREETQYF.

The chain is built from TRBV27 and TRBJ2-7; D unresolved. With 5 bases removed from V and 7 bases from J, the gap between germline ends came to 15 bases. CDR1 is MNHEY, CDR2 SMNVEV, per germline (reference sequence). This CDR3 has 13 residues. The CDR3 sequence: CASSDAPRNEQYF. In DNA, the CDR3 is TGTGCCAGCAGTGACGCCCCTCGGAATGAGCAGTACTTC.

This chain links TRBV4-1 with TRBJ2-7, with D maybe TRBD1 (6 bases). V lost 0 bases and J lost 3, with 12 bases in between. Germline CDR1 is MGHRA and CDR2 is YSYEKL. CDR3 length: 15 residues. The CDR3 loop is CASSQEVRGFYEQYF. The CDR3 DNA sequence: TGCGCCAGCAGCCAAGAGGTCAGGGGCTTCTACGAGCAGTACTTC.

The genes are TRBV4-3 and TRBJ1-5; a possible D gene is TRBD1 (5 bases). Per germline, CDR1 LGHNA and CDR2 YSLEER. The germline V and J ends were trimmed by 1 base and 7 bases, with 8 bases remaining between them. The CDR3 consists of 13 residues. Here the CDR3 reads CASSQGREQPQHF. The CDR3 DNA reads TGCGCCAGCAGCCAAGGCAGGGAACAGCCCCAGCATTTT.

This clonotype has a count of ten or more. The chain couples TRBV27 to TRBJ2-1; 12 positions agree with TRBD2. The V gene end was trimmed by 3 bases and the J gene end by 8 bases; junction bases not matched to a gene: 5. CDR3 length: 15 amino acids. Germline CDR1 MNHEY, CDR2 SMNVEV (reference sequence). CDR3 residues: CASSFGTSGYDEQFF. The CDR3 region has the DNA TGTGCCAGCAGTTTCGGGACTAGCGGGTACGATGAGCAGTTCTTC.

V gene TRBV7-2 combines with J gene TRBJ2-5; D is unclear. Trimming left V 5 bases short and J 3 bases short, with 10 bases between. Germline loops: CDR1 SGHTA, CDR2 FQGNSA. This CDR3 has 13 residues. The CDR3 reads CASSRRVEETQYF. The DNA of the CDR3 is TGTGCCAGCAGCCGAAGGGTTGAAGAGACCCAGTACTTC.

This clonotype has at least ten counts. This sequence joins TRBV25-1 and TRBJ2-5; 9 bases align to TRBD2. V lost 4 bases and J lost 5; bases outside the gene matches: 2. Germline assignment: CDR1 MGHDK and CDR2 SYGVNS. This CDR3 region has 13 residues. The CDR3 sequence is CASSASGGETQYF. In DNA, the CDR3 is TGTGCCAGCAGTGCGAGCGGGGGGGAGACCCAGTACTTC. Drawing the rest from reference TRBV25-1 and TRBJ2-5, the complete variable domain is EADIYQTPRYLVIGTGKKITLECSQTMGHDKMYWYQQDPGMELHLIHYSYGVNSTEKGDLSSESTVSRIRTEHFPLTLESARPSHTSQYLCASSASGGETQYFGPGTRLLVL.

In its sample, this clonotype was seen once. It may be a read error: a sequence one base away is much more abundant. This chain links TRBV27 with TRBJ2-5; a weak D match, TRBD1 (6 bases). V was pared by 8 bases and J by 9 bases, with 13 bases between. Germline CDR1 reads MNHEY; CDR2 reads SMNVEV (reference sequence). The CDR3 consists of 11 residues. The CDR3 DNA follows: TGTGCCAGCCACCCCAAGGGGGCCCAGTACTTC. This encodes CASHPKGAQYF.

The chain joins TRBV20-1 to TRBJ2-1; tentative D call: TRBD2 (5 bases). The germline gives CDR1 DFQATT, CDR2 SNEGSKA (reference sequence). This CDR3 comprises 15 residues. V was cut by 8 bases and J by 2 bases, with 19 bases left in between. The CDR3 reads CSTPMREGPYNEQFF. CDR3 nucleotide sequence: TGCAGTACTCCTATGAGGGAAGGCCCCTACAATGAGCAGTTCTTC.

In this sample, this clonotype turned up many times. This sequence joins TRBV28 and TRBJ1-1, with TRBD1 as a possible D gene (5 bases). There are 14 residues in the CDR3. Trimming stripped 7 bases from V and 1 base from J, with 13 bases between. Per the germline V gene, CDR1 is MDHEN and CDR2 is SYDVKM. CDR3 amino acids: CASIRQRWNTEAFF. The CDR3, as DNA: TGTGCCAGCATCCGACAGAGGTGGAACACTGAAGCTTTCTTT.

The genes are TRBV20-1 and TRBJ2-7; D remains unclear. The CDR3 length is 12 residues. Trimming pared 2 bases from V and 1 base from J, leaving 6 bases between. Looked up from germline, CDR1 is DFQATT and CDR2 is SNEGSKA (reference sequence). CDR3 sequence: CSARPVSYEQYF. The CDR3 DNA reads as TGCAGTGCTAGACCGGTATCCTACGAGCAGTACTTC.

Comment on this clonotype: This may be a read error: a much more frequent sequence differs by one nucleotide. The V call is TRBV7-2, the J call TRBJ2-3; D call uncertain. The CDR3 is 16 residues long. Trimming pared 4 bases from V and 10 bases from J, leaving 24 bases between. Germline lookup yields CDR1 SGHTA and CDR2 FQGNSA. The CDR3 is CASSSGSSSNISPQYF. Here the CDR3 DNA reads TGTGCCAGCAGCTCCGGATCGTCCTCAAACATCTCCCCGCAGTATTTT.

The chain is built from TRBV20-1 and TRBJ2-3, with 7 bases lining up with TRBD1. Germline V lookup: CDR1 DFQATT, CDR2 SNEGSKA (reference sequence). CDR3 length: 15 residues. V was pared by 4 bases and J by 3 bases, with 10 bases of the junction left unmatched. The CDR3, as DNA: TGCAGTGCTAACCCCTCGCAGGGGGTAACAGATACGCAGTATTTT. This codes for CSANPSQGVTDTQYF.

This clonotype turned up a few times. The V gene is TRBV20-1, the J gene TRBJ2-4, with D perhaps given as TRBD1 or TRBD2 (5 bases each). This CDR3 has 12 residues. Germline CDR1 reads DFQATT; CDR2 reads SNEGSKA (reference sequence). Trimming took 5 bases from V and 6 from J, leaving 11 bases between them. The CDR3 sequence is CSARGPSNIQYF. DNA of the CDR3: TGCAGTGCTCGGGGACCTTCAAACATTCAGTACTTC.

As for this clonotype: This may come from a read error, since a much larger clone is one base off. The rearrangement links TRBV6-1 to TRBJ1-2; 8 nucleotides align to TRBD1. Looked up from germline, CDR1 is MNHNS and CDR2 is SASEGT. The CDR3 extends over 15 amino acids. The CDR3 sequence is CASSLGTGPFYRYTF. CDR3 nucleotide sequence: TGTGCCAGCAGCCTAGGGACAGGCCCCTTCTATCGCTACACCTTC.

This chain uses TRBV3-1 with TRBJ2-3; TRBD1 matches at 7 bases. The CDR3 is made up of 19 amino acids. CDR1 is LGHDT and CDR2 is YNNKEL in the germline V gene (reference sequence). V lost 3 bases to trimming and J lost 5 bases; unmatched junction nucleotides: 20. The CDR3 DNA reads TGTGCCAGCAGCCAGGATCTTGGGACAGCGCGCTCGGTTGGAGATACGCAGTATTTT. Translation: CASSQDLGTARSVGDTQYF.